The clone carrying this T cell receptor (beta chain) is medium-sized within its sample. The table came from immunoSEQ multiplex PCR; TCRdb's copy has only in-frame clones and leaves some out. The sample shows over 120,000 clones, 92% of them seen only once. This entry comes from a study of T cell responses to AZD1222 COVID-19 vaccine. The sample here was peripheral blood, taken on day 0 of AZD1222 vaccination. The clonotype originates from an adult in good health.

In DNA form, the CDR3 reads TGTGCCAGCAGTCCTAGAGACAGGGATCGCGAAAAACTGTTTTTT. Protein product: CASSPRDRDREKLFF. The genes are TRBV2 and TRBJ1-4, with 7 bases that match TRBD1. The CDR3 length is 15 residues. Germline V lookup: CDR1 SNHLY, CDR2 FYNNEI. V lost 5 bases and J lost 8; bases outside the gene matches: 11.